This TCR beta chain was sequenced for a study of cytomegalovirus exposure and HLA in healthy donors. 60 Vbeta and 13 Jbeta primers were used in PCR. TCRdb keeps only in-frame clones here, not all; method: immunoSEQ multiplex PCR. The sample lists 75,000 to 90,000 clones, less than 80% occurring once. Germline assignment: CDR1 SQVTM and CDR2 ANQGSEA. The CDR3 is 13 residues long. Losses at the gene ends were 8 bases for V and 0 bases for J; bases not matched to a gene: 5. Sequenced sample: PBMCs. The sequence derives from a human donor in good health. V usage is TRBV29-1 and J usage is TRBJ2-3, with TRBD2 matching over 7 bases. As DNA, the CDR3 is TGCAGCTCCCACGGGGGGAGCACAGATACGCAGTATTTT. Translating it yields CSSHGGSTDTQYF.